The rows below give T cell receptor beta chains drawn from one sample of a study of regulatory T cells in long-lasting Graves disease. TCRdb analysed the multiplex PCR reads with MiXCR anew, one entry per CDR3 protein. The sample contains 500,000 to 800,000 distinct CDR3 sequences, approximately 31% of which appear only once. The sample in question was peripheral blood mononuclear cells (PBMCs), obtained when the disease was refractory, from a patient treated with antithyroid drugs. These receptors were taken from a female donor with Graves disease. Both conserved end residues are part of each CDR3. A D gene is named only where the DNA matches it firmly.

v_call	j_call	d_call	cdr3_aa
TRBV5-1	TRBJ2-6	.	CASGDSGANVLTF
TRBV28	TRBJ1-5	TRBD1	CASSPPRTGQNQPQHF
TRBV10-3	TRBJ2-2	.	CAIRKTGDTGELFF
TRBV6-1	TRBJ2-7	.	CASSPKGSAYEQYF
TRBV10-3	TRBJ1-1	TRBD1	CAISESRGQGQAFF
TRBV19	TRBJ2-7	TRBD1	CASSTRQGGSYEQYF
TRBV28	TRBJ1-2	.	CANSSGGSNYGYTF
TRBV20-1	TRBJ2-5	.	CSASLARGGSETQYF
TRBV19	TRBJ1-2	.	CASSIGPRRGYTF
TRBV7-9	TRBJ1-2	.	CASSLAEANGYTF
TRBV20-1	TRBJ2-7	TRBD2	CSAKAGGPYEQYF
TRBV7-9	TRBJ1-5	.	CATSQDSNQPQHF
TRBV11-2	TRBJ1-5	.	CASSSSRGGQPQHF
TRBV9	TRBJ1-4	.	CASTKGLDNEKLFF
TRBV6-1	TRBJ2-2	TRBD1	CASRRGQGLVRELFF